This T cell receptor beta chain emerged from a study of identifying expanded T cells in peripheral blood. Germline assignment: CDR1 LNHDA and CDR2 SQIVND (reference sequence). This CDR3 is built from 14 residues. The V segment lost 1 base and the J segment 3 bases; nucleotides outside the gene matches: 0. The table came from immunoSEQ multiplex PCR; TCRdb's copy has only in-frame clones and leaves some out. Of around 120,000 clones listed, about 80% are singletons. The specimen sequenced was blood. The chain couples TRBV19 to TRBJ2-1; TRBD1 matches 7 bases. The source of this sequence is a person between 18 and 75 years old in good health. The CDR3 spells CASSIGDSYNEQFF. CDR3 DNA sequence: TGTGCCAGTAGTATAGGGGACAGCTACAATGAGCAGTTCTTC.